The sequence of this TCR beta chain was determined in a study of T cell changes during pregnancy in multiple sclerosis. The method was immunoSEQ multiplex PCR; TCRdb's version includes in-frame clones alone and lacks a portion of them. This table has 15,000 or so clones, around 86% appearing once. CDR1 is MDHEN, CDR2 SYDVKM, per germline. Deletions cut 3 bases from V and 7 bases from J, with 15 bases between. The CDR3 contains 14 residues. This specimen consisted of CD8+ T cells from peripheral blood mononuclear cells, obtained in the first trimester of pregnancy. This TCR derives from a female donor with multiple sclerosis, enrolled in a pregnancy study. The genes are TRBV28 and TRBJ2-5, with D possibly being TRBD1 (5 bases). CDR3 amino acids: CASSFRGVDGTQYF. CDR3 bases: TGTGCCAGCAGTTTTAGGGGTGTAGACGGGACCCAGTACTTC.